The sequence of this T cell receptor (beta chain) was determined in a study of blood T cell repertoires in COVID-19. Study summary: Whether acute or convalescent, the COVID-19 samples came from the United States, Italy and Spain. T cells, B-cell-depleted T cells, or PBMCs provided the cDNA or gDNA that served as material.

Trimming at V came to 1 base and at J to 2 bases, leaving 1 base not matched to a gene. The CDR3 contains 15 residues. Looked up from germline, CDR1 is LGHNA and CDR2 is YNFKEQ. Repertoires were generated with immunoSEQ multiplex PCR, while TCRdb's copy carries only in-frame clones and drops some. The sample records about 240,000 clones, just under 85% being singletons. J is TRBJ1-5 and V is TRBV4-2; TRBD1 aligns across 8 bases. The TCR comes from a woman aged 55-69 years with active or convalescent COVID-19. Sample: peripheral blood. This CDR3 reads CASSQAGGGNQPQHF. The CDR3 nucleotides read TGTGCCAGCAGCCAAGCAGGGGGCGGCAATCAGCCCCAGCATTTT.